This record concerns one T cell receptor (beta chain) sequence. This sample is drawn from a study of OX40 agonist ivuxolimab in advanced cancers. Blood sampling was done at baseline, cycle 4 day 1, and cycle 7 day 1. Per the germline V gene, CDR1 is SGDLS and CDR2 is YYNGEE. V was clipped by 0 bases and J by 1 base, with 10 bases between them. The CDR3 runs 15 residues. The data were produced by immunoSEQ multiplex PCR, yet TCRdb's version contains in-frame clones alone and is incomplete. The sample holds fewer than 55,000 clones, 84% seen once. Sequences were derived from CD4+ or CD8+ T cells sorted from blood, sampled in a trial of the OX40 agonist ivuxolimab. The V and J genes are TRBV9 and TRBJ1-1; D is possibly TRBD1 (5 bases). The source is an adult with an advanced solid tumor such as melanoma, head and neck, liver or kidney cancer. CDR3 in amino acids: CASSVGDPSNTEAFF. CDR3 coding DNA: TGTGCCAGCAGCGTAGGGGACCCCTCGAACACTGAAGCTTTCTTT.